Sequencing of this TCR beta chain was carried out in a study of shared clonotypes between healthy human individuals. This clone was seen more than once but under ten times. Investigators divided CD4+ cells into CD45RA+ naive and CD45RA-negative memory subsets. The repertoire was sequenced with immunoSEQ multiplex PCR; TCRdb's copy has only in-frame clones and lacks some. The sample has 800,000 to 1,200,000 clones, around 82% seen once; the top ten hold under 0.6%. This clonotype originated in a man aged 18 to 35 in good health. Some clones in this sample may be carry-over from other donors' samples. Material for sequencing was memory CD4+ T cells from PBMCs. Subset here: CD45RA-negative fraction.

CDR3 region: CASSVGPGRTGNTIYF. CDR3 sequence (DNA): TGTGCCAGCAGCGTAGGTCCTGGGCGTACTGGAAACACCATATATTTT. The genes are TRBV9 and TRBJ1-3; no reliable D call. The CDR3 is made up of 16 amino acids. Germline CDR1 SGDLS, CDR2 YYNGEE. Trimming removed 0 bases at V and 2 bases at J, with 12 bases between.